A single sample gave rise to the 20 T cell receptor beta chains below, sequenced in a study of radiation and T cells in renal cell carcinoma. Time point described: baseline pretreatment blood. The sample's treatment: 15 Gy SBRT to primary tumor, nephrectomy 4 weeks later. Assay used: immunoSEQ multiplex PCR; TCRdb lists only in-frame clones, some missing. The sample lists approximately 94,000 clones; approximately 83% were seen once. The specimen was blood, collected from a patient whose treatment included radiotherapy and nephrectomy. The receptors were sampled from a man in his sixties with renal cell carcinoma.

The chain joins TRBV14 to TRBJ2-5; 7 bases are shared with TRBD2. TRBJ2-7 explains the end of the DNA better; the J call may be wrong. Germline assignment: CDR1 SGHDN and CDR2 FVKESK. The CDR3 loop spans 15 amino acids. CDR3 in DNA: TGTGCCAGCAGCCCTTTGGCAGGGAGGGCCTACGAGCAGTACTTC. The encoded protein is CASSPLAGRAYEQYF.

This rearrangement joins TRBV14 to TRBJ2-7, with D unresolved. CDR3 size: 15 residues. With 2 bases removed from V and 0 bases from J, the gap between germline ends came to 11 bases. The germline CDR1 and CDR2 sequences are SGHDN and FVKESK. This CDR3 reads CASSQRYQNSYEQYF. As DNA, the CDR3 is TGTGCCAGCAGCCAAAGATACCAAAACTCCTACGAGCAGTACTTC.

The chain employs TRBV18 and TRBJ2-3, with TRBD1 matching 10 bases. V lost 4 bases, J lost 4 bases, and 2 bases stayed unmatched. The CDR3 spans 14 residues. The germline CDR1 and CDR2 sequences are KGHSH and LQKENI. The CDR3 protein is CASSRGQGADTQYF. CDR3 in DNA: TGTGCCAGCTCACGCGGACAGGGGGCAGATACGCAGTATTTT.

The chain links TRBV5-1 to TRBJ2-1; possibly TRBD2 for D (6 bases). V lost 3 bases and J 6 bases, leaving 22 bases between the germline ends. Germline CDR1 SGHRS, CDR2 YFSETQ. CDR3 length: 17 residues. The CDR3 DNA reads TGCGCCAGCAGCTGGCCTTCGGAGGGGAGTGGAATCAATGAGCAGTTCTTC. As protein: CASSWPSEGSGINEQFF.

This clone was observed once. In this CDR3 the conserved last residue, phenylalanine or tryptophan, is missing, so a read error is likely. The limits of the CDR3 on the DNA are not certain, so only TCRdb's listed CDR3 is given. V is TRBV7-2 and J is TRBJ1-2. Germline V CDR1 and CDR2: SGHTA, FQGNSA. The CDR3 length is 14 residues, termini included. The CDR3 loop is CASSLALGDRFKIG.

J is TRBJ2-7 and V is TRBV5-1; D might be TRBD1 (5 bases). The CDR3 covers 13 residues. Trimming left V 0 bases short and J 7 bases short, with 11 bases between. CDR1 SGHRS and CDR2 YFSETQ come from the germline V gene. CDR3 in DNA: TGCGCCAGCAGCTTGGGACAGCTCTCAGAGCAGTACTTC. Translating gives CASSLGQLSEQYF.

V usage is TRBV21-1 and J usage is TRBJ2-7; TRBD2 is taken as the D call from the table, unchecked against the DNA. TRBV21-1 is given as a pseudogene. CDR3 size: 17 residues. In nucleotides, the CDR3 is TGTGCCAGCAGCAAAGGAAAGAGGAGCGGGAGCCCGGCAGGGCAGTACTTC. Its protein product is CASSKGKRSGSPAGQYF.

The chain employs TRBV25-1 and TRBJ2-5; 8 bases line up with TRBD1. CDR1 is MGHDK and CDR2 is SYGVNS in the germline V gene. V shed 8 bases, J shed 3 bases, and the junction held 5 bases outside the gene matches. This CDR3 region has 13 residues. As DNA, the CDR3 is TGTGCCAGCGGCGGACAGGGCGAAGAGACCCAGTACTTC. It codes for CASGGQGEETQYF. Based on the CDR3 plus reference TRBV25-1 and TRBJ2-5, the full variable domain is EADIYQTPRYLVIGTGKKITLECSQTMGHDKMYWYQQDPGMELHLIHYSYGVNSTEKGDLSSESTVSRIRTEHFPLTLESARPSHTSQYLCASGGQGEETQYFGPGTRLLVL.

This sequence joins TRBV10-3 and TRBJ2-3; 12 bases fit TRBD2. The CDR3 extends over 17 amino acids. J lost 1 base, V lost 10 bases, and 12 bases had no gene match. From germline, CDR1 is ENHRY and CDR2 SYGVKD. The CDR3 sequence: CATVRSSGRAGTDTQYF. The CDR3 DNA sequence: TGTGCCACCGTCAGGTCTAGCGGGAGGGCCGGCACAGATACGCAGTATTTT.

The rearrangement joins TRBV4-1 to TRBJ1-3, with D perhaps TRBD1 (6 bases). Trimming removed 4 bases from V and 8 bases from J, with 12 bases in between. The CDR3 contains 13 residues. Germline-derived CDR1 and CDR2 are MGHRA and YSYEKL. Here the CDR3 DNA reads TGCGCCAGCAGCCGAAGCGCAGGGGACACCATATATTTT. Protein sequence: CASSRSAGDTIYF.

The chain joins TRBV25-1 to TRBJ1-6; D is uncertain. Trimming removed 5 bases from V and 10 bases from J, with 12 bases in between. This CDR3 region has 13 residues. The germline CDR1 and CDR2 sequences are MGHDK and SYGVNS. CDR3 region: CASSQGRFSPLHF. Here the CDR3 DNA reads TGTGCCAGCAGTCAAGGCAGGTTCTCACCCCTCCACTTT.

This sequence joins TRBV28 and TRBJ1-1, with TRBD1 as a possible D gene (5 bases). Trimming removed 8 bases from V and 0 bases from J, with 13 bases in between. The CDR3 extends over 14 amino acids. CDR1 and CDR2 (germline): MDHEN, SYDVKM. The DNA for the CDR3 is TGTGCCAGCGGGACCGCTACCATGAACACTGAAGCTTTCTTT. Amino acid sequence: CASGTATMNTEAFF. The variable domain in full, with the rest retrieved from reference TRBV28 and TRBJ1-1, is DVKVTQSSRYLVKRTGEKVFLECVQDMDHENMFWYRQDPGLGLRLIYFSYDVKMKEKGDIPEGYSVSREKKERFSLILESASTNQTSMYLCASGTATMNTEAFFGQGTRLTVV.

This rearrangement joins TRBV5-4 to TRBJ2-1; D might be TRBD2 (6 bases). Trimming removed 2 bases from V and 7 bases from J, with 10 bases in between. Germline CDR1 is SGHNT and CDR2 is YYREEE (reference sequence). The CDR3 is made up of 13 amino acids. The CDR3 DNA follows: TGTGCCAGCAGCTTCGGGGGAAGGAATGAGCAGTTCTTC. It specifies CASSFGGRNEQFF.

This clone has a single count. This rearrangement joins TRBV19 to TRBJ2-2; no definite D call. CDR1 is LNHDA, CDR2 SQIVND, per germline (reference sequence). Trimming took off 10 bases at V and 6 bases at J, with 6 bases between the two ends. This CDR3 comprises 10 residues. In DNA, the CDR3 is TGTGCCACCCGGGCCGGGGAGCTGTTTTTT. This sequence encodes CATRAGELFF.

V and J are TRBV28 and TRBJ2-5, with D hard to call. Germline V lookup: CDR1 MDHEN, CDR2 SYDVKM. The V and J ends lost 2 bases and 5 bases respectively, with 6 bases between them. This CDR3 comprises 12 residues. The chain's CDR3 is CASSLKVETQYF. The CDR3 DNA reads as TGTGCCAGCAGTTTAAAAGTCGAGACCCAGTACTTC.

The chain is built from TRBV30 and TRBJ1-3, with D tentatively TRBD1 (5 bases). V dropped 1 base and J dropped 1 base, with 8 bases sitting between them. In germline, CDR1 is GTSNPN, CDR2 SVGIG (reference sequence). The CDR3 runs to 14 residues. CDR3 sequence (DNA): TGTGCCTGGAGTGCAGGGTTTTCTGGAAACACCATATATTTT. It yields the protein CAWSAGFSGNTIYF.

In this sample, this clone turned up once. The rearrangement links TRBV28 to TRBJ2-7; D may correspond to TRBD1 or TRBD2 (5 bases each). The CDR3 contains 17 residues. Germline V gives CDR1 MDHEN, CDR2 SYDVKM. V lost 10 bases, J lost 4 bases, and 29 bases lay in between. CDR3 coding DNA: TGTGCCATCGGGGAGTGGCAGGGCTCCCGGCGCGGTTACGAGCAGTACTTC. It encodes CAIGEWQGSRRGYEQYF. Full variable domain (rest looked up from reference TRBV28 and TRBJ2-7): DVKVTQSSRYLVKRTGEKVFLECVQDMDHENMFWYRQDPGLGLRLIYFSYDVKMKEKGDIPEGYSVSREKKERFSLILESASTNQTSMYLCAIGEWQGSRRGYEQYFGPGTRLTVT.

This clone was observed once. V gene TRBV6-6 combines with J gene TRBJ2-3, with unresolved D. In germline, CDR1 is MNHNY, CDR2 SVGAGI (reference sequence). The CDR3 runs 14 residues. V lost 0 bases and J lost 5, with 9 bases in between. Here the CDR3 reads CASSYSPGVDTQYF. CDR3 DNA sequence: TGTGCCAGCAGTTACTCGCCGGGTGTAGATACGCAGTATTTT.

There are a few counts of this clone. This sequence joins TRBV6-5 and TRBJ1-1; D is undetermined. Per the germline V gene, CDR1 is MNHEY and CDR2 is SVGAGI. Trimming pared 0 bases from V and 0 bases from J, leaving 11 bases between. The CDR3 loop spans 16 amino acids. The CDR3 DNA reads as TGTGCCAGCAGTTACTCGAGGCAACGAATGAACACTGAAGCTTTCTTT. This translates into CASSYSRQRMNTEAFF.

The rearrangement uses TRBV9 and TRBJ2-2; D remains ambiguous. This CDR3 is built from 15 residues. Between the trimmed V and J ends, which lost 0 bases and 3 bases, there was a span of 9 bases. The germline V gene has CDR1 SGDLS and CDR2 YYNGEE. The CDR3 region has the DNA TGTGCCAGCAGCGTAGTCGGACGGGACACCGGGGAGCTGTTTTTT. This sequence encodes CASSVVGRDTGELFF.